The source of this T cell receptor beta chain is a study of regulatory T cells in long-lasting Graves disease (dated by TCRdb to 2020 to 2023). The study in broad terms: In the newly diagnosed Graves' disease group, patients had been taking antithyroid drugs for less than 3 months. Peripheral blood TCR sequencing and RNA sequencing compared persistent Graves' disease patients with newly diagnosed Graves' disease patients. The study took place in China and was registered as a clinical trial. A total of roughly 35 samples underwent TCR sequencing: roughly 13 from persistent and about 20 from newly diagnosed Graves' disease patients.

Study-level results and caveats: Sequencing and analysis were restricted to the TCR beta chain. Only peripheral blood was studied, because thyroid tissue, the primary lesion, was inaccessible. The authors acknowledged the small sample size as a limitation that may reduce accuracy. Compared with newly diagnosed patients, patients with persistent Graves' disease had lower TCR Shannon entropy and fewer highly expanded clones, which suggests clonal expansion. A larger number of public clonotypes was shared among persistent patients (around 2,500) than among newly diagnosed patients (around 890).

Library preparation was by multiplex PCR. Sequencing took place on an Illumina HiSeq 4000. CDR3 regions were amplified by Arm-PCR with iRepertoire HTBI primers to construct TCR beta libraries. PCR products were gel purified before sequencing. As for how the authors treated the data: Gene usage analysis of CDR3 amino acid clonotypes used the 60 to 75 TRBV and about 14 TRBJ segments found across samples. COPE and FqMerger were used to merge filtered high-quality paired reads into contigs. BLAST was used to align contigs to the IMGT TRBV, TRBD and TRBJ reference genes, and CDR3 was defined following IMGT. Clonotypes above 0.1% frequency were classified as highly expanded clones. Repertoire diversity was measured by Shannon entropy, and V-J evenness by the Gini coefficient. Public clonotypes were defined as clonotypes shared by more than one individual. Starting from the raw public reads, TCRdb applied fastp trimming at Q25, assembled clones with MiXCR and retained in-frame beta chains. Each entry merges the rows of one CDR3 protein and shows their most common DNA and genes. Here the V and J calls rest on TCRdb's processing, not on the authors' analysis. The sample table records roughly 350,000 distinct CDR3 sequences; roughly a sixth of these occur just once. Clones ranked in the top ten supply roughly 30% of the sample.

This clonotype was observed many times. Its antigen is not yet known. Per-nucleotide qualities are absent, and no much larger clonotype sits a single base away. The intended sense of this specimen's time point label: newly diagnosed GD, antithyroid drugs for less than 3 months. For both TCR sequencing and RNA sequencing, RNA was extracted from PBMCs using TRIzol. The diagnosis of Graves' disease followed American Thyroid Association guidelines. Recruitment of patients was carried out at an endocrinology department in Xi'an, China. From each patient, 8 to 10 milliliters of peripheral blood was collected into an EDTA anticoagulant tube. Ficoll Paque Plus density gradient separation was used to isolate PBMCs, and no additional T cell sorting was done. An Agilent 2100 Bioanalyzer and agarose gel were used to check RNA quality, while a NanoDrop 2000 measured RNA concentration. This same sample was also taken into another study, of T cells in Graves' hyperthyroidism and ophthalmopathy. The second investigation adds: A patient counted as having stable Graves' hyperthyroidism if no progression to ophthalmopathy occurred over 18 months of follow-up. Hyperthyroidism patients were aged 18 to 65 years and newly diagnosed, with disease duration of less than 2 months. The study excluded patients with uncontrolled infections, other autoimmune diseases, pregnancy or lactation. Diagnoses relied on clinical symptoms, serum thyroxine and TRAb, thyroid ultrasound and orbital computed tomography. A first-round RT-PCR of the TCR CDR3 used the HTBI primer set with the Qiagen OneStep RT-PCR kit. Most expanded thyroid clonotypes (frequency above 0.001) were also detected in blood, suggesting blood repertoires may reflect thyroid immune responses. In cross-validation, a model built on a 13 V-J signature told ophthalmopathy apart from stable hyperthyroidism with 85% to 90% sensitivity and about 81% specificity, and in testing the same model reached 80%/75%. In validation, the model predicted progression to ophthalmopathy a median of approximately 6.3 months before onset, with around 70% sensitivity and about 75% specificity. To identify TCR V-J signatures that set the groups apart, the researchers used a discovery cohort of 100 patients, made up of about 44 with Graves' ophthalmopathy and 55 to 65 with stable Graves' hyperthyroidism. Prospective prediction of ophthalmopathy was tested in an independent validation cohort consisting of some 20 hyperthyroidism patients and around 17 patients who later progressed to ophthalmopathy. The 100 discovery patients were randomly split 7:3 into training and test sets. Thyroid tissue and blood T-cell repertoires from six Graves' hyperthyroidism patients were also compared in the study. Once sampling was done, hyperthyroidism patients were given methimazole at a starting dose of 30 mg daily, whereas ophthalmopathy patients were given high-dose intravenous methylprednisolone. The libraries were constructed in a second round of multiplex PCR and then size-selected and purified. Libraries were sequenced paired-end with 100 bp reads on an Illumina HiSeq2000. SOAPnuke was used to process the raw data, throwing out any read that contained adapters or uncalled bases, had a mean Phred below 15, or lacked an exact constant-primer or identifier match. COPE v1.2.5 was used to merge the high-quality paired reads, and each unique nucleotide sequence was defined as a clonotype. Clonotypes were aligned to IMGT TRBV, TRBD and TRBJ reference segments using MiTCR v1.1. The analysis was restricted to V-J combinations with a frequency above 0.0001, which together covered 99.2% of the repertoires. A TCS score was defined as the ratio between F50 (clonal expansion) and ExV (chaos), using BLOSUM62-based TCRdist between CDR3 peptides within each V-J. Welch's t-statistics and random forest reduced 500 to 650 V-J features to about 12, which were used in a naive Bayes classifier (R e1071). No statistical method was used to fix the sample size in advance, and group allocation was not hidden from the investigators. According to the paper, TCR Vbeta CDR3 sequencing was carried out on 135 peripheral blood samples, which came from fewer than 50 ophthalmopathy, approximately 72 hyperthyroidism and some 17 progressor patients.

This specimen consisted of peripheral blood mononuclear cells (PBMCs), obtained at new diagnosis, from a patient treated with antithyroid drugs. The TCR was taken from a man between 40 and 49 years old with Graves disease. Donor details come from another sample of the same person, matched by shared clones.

The CDR3 loop reads CASSPQTLRETQYF. The sequenced DNA: TGTGCCAGCAGTCCCCAAACCCTACGGGAGACCCAGTACTTC. The sequence links TRBV12-3 or TRBV12-4 to TRBJ2-5, with no confident D gene call. Reading from cysteine to phenylalanine, the CDR3 counts 14 amino acids. Here the CDR3 DNA is all that survives: 42 bases in frame from base 1. V is cut by 5 bases and J by 5 bases, and the space between the germline ends is 15 bases.